This T cell receptor beta chain was recorded in a study of Ad26.COV2.S vaccination and SARS-CoV-2 variants. Points from the study as a whole: There was a possibility that the TCR breadth and depth analyses underestimated total T cell responses. Spike-specific responses of CD8+ and CD4+ T cells were reported to display substantial breadth after vaccination.

Only in-frame clones appear in the TCRdb table, and some are missing; sequencing was by immunoSEQ multiplex PCR. This sample has some 450,000 clones, with less than 95% found just once. Treatment denoted: roughly 18 received Ad26.COV2.S at low or high dose, single or two shots; about 5 received placebo; per-sample allocation not given. Day 63 after the first vaccine or placebo injection was the time point for sampling. As for this clone: The antigen is unknown.

This clonotype was obtained from a person aged 18-65 years who received the Ad26.COV2.S COVID-19 vaccine or a placebo. The sample was peripheral blood, taken in a trial of Ad26.COV2.S vaccine versus placebo.

CDR3 in DNA: TGTGCCAGCAGCTTGGTATCCTCCTGGGGGCGACCTAATGAAAAACTGTTTTTT. Encoded protein: CASSLVSSWGRPNEKLFF. V is TRBV5-8 and J is TRBJ1-4, with a weak D call TRBD1 (6 bases). Germline CDR1 and CDR2: SGHTS and YDEGEE. V gave up 0 bases and J gave up 3 bases, with 18 bases separating them. The CDR3 spans 18 residues. Filled out from reference TRBV5-8 and TRBJ1-4, the complete variable domain reads EAGVTQSPTHLIKTRGQQATLRCSPISGHTSVYWYQQALGLGLQFLLWYDEGEERNRGNFPPRFSGRQFPNYSSELNVNALELEDSALYLCASSLVSSWGRPNEKLFFGSGTQLSVL.